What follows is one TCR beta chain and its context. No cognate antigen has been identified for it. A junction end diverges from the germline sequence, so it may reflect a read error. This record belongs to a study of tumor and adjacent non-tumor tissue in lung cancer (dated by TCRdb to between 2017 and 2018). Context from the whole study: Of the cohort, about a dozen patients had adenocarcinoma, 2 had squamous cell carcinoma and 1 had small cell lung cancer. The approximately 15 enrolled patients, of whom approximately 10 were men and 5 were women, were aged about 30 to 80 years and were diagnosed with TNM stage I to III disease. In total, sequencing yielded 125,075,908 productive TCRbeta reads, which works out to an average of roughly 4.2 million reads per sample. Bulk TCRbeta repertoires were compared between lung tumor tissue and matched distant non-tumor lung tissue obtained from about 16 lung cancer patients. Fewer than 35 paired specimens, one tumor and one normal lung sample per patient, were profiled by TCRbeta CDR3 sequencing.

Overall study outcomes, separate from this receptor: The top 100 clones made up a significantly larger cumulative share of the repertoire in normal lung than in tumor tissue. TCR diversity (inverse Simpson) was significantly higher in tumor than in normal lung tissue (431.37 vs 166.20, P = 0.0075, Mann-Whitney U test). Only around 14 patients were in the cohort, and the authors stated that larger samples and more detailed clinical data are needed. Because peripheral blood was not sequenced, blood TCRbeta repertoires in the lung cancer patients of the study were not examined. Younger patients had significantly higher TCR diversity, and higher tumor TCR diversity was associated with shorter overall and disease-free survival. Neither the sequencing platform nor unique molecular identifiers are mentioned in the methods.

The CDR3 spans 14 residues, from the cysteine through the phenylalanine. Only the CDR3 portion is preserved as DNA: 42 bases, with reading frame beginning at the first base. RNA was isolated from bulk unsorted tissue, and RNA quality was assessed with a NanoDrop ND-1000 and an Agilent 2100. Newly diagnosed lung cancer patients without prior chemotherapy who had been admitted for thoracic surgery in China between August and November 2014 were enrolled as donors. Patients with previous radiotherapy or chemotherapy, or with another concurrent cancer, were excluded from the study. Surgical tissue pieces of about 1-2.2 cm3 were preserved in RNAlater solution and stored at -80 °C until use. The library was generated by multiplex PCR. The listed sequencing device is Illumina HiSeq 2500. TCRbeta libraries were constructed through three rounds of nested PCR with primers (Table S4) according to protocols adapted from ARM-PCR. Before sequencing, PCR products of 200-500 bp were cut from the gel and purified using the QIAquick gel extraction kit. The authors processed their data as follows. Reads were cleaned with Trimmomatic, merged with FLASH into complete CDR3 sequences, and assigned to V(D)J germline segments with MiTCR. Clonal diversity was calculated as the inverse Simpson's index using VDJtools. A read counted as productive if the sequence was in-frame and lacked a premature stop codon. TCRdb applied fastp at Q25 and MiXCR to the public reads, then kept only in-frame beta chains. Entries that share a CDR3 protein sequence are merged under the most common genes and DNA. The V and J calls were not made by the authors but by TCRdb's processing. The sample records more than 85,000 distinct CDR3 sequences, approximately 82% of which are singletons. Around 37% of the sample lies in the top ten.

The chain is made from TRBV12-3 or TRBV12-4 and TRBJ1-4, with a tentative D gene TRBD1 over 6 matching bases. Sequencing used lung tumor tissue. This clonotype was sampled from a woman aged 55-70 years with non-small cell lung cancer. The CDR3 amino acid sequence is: CVSSSLDSNEKLFF. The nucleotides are TGTGTCAGCAGTTCCTTGGACAGCAATGAAAAACTGTTTTTT.